This T cell receptor (beta chain) was observed in a study of blood T cell repertoires in COVID-19. Study information: Whether acute or convalescent, the COVID-19 samples came from the United States, Italy and Spain. PBMCs, B-cell-depleted T cells, or T cells provided the cDNA or gDNA that made up the material.

In the source study's methods: Nucleated cell number was recorded as an estimate derived from reference gene primer amplification. The data were produced by immunoSEQ multiplex PCR, yet TCRdb's version contains in-frame clones alone and is incomplete. The V and J calls and clone size were taken over from that table, and D and trimming were inferred from the DNA. Altogether some 250,000 clones are present, over 65% being singletons, with the ten largest covering 3% to 3.5%. With 2 bases clipped from V and 1 base from J, the junction kept 6 bases outside the gene matches. Looked up from germline, CDR1 is LGHDT and CDR2 is YNNKEL (reference sequence). CDR3 size: 16 residues.

The chain is built from TRBV3-1 (or the pseudogene TRBV3-2) and TRBJ2-7, with TRBD1 identical over 9 bases. This TCR was recovered from a woman older than 75 with acute or convalescent COVID-19. The sample comprised peripheral blood. CDR3 region: CASSQLRQGGSYEQYF. The CDR3 nucleotides are TGTGCCAGCAGCCAACTACGACAGGGGGGGTCCTACGAGCAGTACTTC.